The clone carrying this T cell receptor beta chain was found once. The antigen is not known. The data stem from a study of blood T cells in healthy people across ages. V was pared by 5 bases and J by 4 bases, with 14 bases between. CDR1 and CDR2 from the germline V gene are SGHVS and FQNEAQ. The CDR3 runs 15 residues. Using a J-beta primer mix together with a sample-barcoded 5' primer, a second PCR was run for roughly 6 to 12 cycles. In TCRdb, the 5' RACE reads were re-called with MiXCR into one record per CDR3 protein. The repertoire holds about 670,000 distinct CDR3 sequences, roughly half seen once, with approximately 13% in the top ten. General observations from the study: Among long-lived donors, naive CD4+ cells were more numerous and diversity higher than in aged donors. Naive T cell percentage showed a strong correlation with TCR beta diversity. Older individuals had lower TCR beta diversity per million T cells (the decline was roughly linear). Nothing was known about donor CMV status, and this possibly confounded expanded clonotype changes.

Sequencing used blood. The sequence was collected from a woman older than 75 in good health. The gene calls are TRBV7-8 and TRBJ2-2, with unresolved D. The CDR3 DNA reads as TGTGCCAGCAGCCTCGGCAGTGTGACCACCGGGGAGCTGTTTTTT. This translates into CASSLGSVTTGELFF.